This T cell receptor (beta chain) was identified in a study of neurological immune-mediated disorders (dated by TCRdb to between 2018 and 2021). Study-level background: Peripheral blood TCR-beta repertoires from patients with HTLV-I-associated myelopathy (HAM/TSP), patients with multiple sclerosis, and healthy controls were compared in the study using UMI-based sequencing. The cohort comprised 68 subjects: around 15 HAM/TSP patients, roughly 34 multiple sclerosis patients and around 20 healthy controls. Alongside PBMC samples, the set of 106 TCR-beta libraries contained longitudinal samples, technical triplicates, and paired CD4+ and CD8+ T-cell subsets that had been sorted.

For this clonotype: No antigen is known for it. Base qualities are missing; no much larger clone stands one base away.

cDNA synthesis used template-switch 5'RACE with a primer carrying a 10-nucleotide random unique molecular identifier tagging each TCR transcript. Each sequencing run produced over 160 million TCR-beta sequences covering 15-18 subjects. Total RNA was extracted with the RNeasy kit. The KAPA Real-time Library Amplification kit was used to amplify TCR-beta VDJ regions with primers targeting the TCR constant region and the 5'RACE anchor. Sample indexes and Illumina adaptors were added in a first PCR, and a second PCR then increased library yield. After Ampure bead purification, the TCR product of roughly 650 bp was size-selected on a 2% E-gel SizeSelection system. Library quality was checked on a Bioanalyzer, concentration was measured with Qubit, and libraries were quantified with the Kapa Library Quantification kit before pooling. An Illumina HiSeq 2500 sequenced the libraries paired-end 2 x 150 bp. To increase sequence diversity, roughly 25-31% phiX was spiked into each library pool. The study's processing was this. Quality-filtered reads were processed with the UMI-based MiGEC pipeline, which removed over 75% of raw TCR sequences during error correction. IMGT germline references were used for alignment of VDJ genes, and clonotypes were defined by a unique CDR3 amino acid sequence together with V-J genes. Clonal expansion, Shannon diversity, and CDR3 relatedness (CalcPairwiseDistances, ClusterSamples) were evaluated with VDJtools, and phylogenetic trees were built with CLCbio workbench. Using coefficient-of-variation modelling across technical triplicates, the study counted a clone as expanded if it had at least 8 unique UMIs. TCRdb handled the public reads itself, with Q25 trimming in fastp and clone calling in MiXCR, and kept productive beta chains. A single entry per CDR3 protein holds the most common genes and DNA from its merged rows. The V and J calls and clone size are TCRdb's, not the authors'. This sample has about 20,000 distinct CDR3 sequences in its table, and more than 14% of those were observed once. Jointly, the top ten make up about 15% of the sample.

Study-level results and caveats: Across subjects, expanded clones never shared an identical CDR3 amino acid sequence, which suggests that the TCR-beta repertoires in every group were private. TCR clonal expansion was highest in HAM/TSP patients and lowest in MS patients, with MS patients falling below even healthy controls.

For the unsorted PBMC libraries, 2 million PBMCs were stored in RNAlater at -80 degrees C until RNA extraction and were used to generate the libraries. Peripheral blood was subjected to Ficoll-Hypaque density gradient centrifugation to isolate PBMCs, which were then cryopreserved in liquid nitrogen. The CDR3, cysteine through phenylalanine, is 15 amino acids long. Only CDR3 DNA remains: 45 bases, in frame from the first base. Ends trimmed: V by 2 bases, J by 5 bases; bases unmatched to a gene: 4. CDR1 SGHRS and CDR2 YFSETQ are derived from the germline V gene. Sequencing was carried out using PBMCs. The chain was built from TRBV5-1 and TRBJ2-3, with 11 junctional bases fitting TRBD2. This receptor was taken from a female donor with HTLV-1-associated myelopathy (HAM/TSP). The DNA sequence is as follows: TGCGCCAGCAGCTTCACTAGCGGGGGTGGAGATACGCAGTATTTT. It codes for CASSFTSGGGDTQYF.